The 26 T cell receptor beta chains listed next were all sequenced from one sample in a study of blood T cell repertoires in COVID-19. Produced via immunoSEQ multiplex PCR; TCRdb's table is partial and in-frame only. The repertoire holds around 260,000 clones, with approximately 92% as singletons. Specimen: PBMCs or T cells enriched from blood (not recorded which). Receptor source: a woman aged 25 to 45 who had recovered from COVID-19.

The chain uses TRBV3-1 (or the pseudogene TRBV3-2) and TRBJ1-5, with no clear D. Trimming pared 1 base from V and 6 bases from J, leaving 16 bases between. The CDR3 is 16 residues long. Germline loops: CDR1 LGHDT, CDR2 YNNKEL (reference sequence). The CDR3 coding sequence is TGTGCCAGCAGCCAAGGAGTCACGGGATTGGGTCAGCCCCAGCATTTT. Amino acids: CASSQGVTGLGQPQHF.

The rearrangement links TRBV5-8 to TRBJ1-6; the D gene is possibly TRBD1 (5 bases). Germline CDR1 reads SGHTS; CDR2 reads YDEGEE. This CDR3 is built from 16 residues. The V gene lost 0 bases and the J gene lost 6 bases, with 13 bases spanning the gap. CDR3 DNA: TGTGCCAGCAGCTTGGGGGGACTTTCTCCTAATTCACCCCTCCACTTT. Its translation is CASSLGGLSPNSPLHF.

This rearrangement joins TRBV9 to TRBJ2-3; TRBD2 matches at 9 bases. This CDR3 spans 15 amino acids. Germline-derived CDR1 and CDR2 are SGDLS and YYNGEE. J gave up 3 bases and V 6 bases, and 8 bases lay outside the gene matches. For the CDR3, the DNA is TGTGCCAGCACAAGCGGGAGGAAAGATACAGATACGCAGTATTTT. It codes for CASTSGRKDTDTQYF.

The rearrangement joins TRBV2 to TRBJ1-1; TRBD1 matches at 7 bases. Germline assignment: CDR1 SNHLY and CDR2 FYNNEI. Trimming took 3 bases from V and 5 from J; bases not matched to a gene: 6. The CDR3 runs to 14 residues. DNA for the CDR3: TGTGCCAGCAGTGAGGCAGGGGGTAAAACTGAAGCTTTCTTT. It is translated as CASSEAGGKTEAFF.

The V and J genes are TRBV2 and TRBJ2-3, with D possibly TRBD2 on 6 matching bases. V was cut by 7 bases and J by 0 bases, with 20 bases left in between. This CDR3 spans 17 amino acids. CDR1 is SNHLY, CDR2 FYNNEI, per germline. In nucleotides, the CDR3 is TGTGCCAGCACGGAACTTTTTAGCGGAGATAGCACAGATACGCAGTATTTT. This translates into CASTELFSGDSTDTQYF.

This chain uses TRBV15 with TRBJ1-1; D is perhaps TRBD1 (6 bases). The V gene's germline CDR1 is LNHNV and CDR2 YYDKDF (reference sequence). The CDR3 totals 15 residues. V lost 3 bases and J 10 bases, leaving 21 bases between the germline ends. CDR3 sequence reads: CATSSSGEGIFGAFF. Here the CDR3 DNA reads TGTGCCACCAGCAGTTCAGGGGAGGGGATTTTCGGAGCTTTCTTT.

The V gene is TRBV19, the J gene TRBJ2-2; TRBD2 agrees at 7 bases. The junction had 6 bases not matched to a gene; V was cut back by 8 bases and J by 6 bases. Germline V gene lookup returns CDR1 LNHDA and CDR2 SQIVND (reference sequence). The CDR3 has 13 residues. In DNA form, the CDR3 reads TGTGCCAGTCGGGGGGACCAGGCCGGGGAGCTGTTTTTT. Amino acid sequence: CASRGDQAGELFF.

The sample holds one count of this clone. The chain recombines TRBV19 with TRBJ2-3; 12 nucleotides line up with TRBD2. The CDR3 loop spans 17 amino acids. Germline CDR1 and CDR2: LNHDA and SQIVND (reference sequence). With 4 bases clipped from V and 4 bases from J, the junction kept 9 bases outside the gene matches. CDR3 DNA: TGTGCCAGTAGTACCAGACTAGCGGGAGTCGGCGCAGATACGCAGTATTTT. It translates to CASSTRLAGVGADTQYF.

This rearrangement joins TRBV6-5 to TRBJ2-7; the D is unclear. This CDR3 has 13 residues. Trimming shortened V by 5 bases and J by 5 bases, and 13 bases separated the two germline ends. In germline, CDR1 is MNHEY, CDR2 SVGAGI. This chain's CDR3 is CASSTRTSDEQYF. In DNA form, the CDR3 reads TGTGCCAGCAGTACCCGAACAAGCGACGAGCAGTACTTC.

This sequence joins TRBV6-2 or TRBV6-3 and TRBJ2-5, with TRBD2 matching over 11 bases. Germline V lookup: CDR1 MNHEY, CDR2 SVGEGT. The CDR3 length is 16 residues. With V trimmed by 2 bases and J by 1 base, 3 bases remained unmatched. CDR3 sequence reads: CASSYLTSGGQETQYF. The DNA of the CDR3 is TGTGCCAGCAGTTACCTCACTAGCGGGGGCCAAGAGACCCAGTACTTC.

The chain employs TRBV19 and TRBJ1-4; D perhaps matches TRBD1 (6 bases). Trimming left V 6 bases short and J 0 bases short, with 8 bases between. The CDR3 spans 14 residues. CDR1 is LNHDA and CDR2 is SQIVND in the germline V gene (reference sequence). CDR3 protein: CASSTGSTNEKLFF. The CDR3 DNA follows: TGTGCCAGTAGCACAGGGTCAACTAATGAAAAACTGTTTTTT.

V and J are TRBV10-2 and TRBJ1-1, with D perhaps matching TRBD1 (5 bases). V lost 5 bases, J lost 3 bases, and 13 bases lay in between. Germline V gives CDR1 WSHSY, CDR2 SAAADI. CDR3 length equals 14 residues. The CDR3 nucleotides are TGCGCCAGCAGTAGGGGCTCATCGTACACTGAAGCTTTCTTT. Translated: CASSRGSSYTEAFF.

The chain is built from TRBV27 and TRBJ2-7, with D possibly being TRBD2 (6 bases). V lost 2 bases and J 5 bases, leaving 16 bases between the germline ends. This CDR3 is built from 15 residues. In germline, CDR1 is MNHEY, CDR2 SMNVEV (reference sequence). CDR3: CASSLGDGSRNEQYF. Here the CDR3 DNA reads TGTGCCAGCAGTTTAGGTGACGGGAGTAGGAACGAGCAGTACTTC.

This rearrangement joins TRBV7-3 to TRBJ2-1; TRBD2 might be the D (6 bases). This CDR3 contains 14 residues. The V end lost 5 bases, the J end lost 7 bases, and 15 bases lay between the germline ends. CDR1 SGHTA and CDR2 FQGTGA come from the germline V gene. In nucleotides, the CDR3 is TGTGCCAGCAGCGGGGGGACTTTAGGTAATGAGCAGTTCTTC. Amino acid sequence: CASSGGTLGNEQFF.

The genes are TRBV4-3 and TRBJ2-5; 8 bases are a match to TRBD1. This CDR3 spans 14 amino acids. From germline, CDR1 is LGHNA and CDR2 YSLEER. V lost 0 bases and J lost 4; bases outside the gene matches: 1. The chain's CDR3 is CASSQDRGRETQYF. CDR3 nucleotides: TGCGCCAGCAGCCAAGACAGGGGGCGAGAGACCCAGTACTTC.

The chain recombines TRBV4-3 with TRBJ1-2, with a weak D call TRBD1 (5 bases). The V end lost 1 base, the J end lost 5 bases, and 20 bases lay between the germline ends. Germline loops: CDR1 LGHNA, CDR2 YSLEER. The CDR3 has 17 amino acids. Written as DNA, the CDR3 is TGCGCCAGCAGCCAAGCTTTGGGAACCCTGGGGCCATATGGCTACACCTTC. Its translation: CASSQALGTLGPYGYTF.

V and J are TRBV15 and TRBJ1-2; D is uncertain. The CDR3 is made up of 17 amino acids. Germline loops: CDR1 LNHNV, CDR2 YYDKDF (reference sequence). V gave up 0 bases and J gave up 4 bases, with 18 bases separating them. Here the CDR3 reads CATSRDVKAQPSYGYTF. CDR3 nucleotide sequence: TGTGCCACCAGCAGAGATGTAAAAGCCCAACCAAGCTATGGCTACACCTTC.

This sequence joins TRBV3-1 (or the pseudogene TRBV3-2) and TRBJ1-1, with D unresolved. In germline, CDR1 is LGHDT, CDR2 YNNKEL (reference sequence). V lost 1 base, J lost 1 base, and 10 bases lay in between. The CDR3 loop spans 15 amino acids. For the CDR3, the DNA is TGTGCCAGCAGCCAAGTTTCGGGAGGGAACACTGAAGCTTTCTTT. The encoded protein is CASSQVSGGNTEAFF.

J is TRBJ2-1 and V is TRBV10-3; D is perhaps TRBD2 (5 bases). This CDR3 is built from 17 residues. The V end lost 0 bases, the J end lost 6 bases, and 18 bases lay between the germline ends. CDR1 is ENHRY, CDR2 SYGVKD, per germline. In nucleotides, the CDR3 is TGTGCCATCAGTGAGTCTGCACTAGTGGCAGGTGGCAATGAGCAGTTCTTC. This codes for CAISESALVAGGNEQFF.

The chain recombines TRBV29-1 with TRBJ1-1, with D perhaps TRBD1 (5 bases). The V end lost 2 bases, the J end lost 8 bases, and 18 bases lay between the germline ends. Germline CDR1 SQVTM, CDR2 ANQGSEA. This CDR3 is 14 amino acids long. This CDR3 is CSVEFGGFEKEAFF. The CDR3, as DNA: TGCAGCGTTGAATTCGGGGGTTTCGAGAAGGAAGCTTTCTTT. Combining the CDR3 with reference TRBV29-1 and TRBJ1-1 gives the whole variable domain SAVISQKPSRDICQRGTSLTIQCQVDSQVTMMFWYRQQPGQSLTLIATANQGSEATYESGFVIDKFPISRPNLTFSTLTVSNMSPEDSSIYLCSVEFGGFEKEAFFGQGTRLTVV.

V and J are TRBV27 and TRBJ2-7; maybe TRBD2 (6 bases). Germline V lookup: CDR1 MNHEY, CDR2 SMNVEV (reference sequence). Deletions cut 5 bases from V and 4 bases from J, with 24 bases between. This CDR3 is built from 17 residues. CDR3 sequence (DNA): TGTGCCAGCAGTCGTGGGACCCGCGGGATCACACTTTACGAGCAGTACTTC. Its translation is CASSRGTRGITLYEQYF.

CDR3 sequence: CASSPPRTGQTLYNEQFF. The CDR3 DNA is TGTGCCAGCTCACCACCTAGGACAGGGCAGACCCTTTACAATGAGCAGTTCTTC. The V gene is TRBV18, the J gene TRBJ2-1, with 8 bases lining up with TRBD1. CDR3 length equals 18 residues. Germline V gives CDR1 KGHSH, CDR2 LQKENI. Losses at the gene ends were 0 bases for V and 4 bases for J; bases not matched to a gene: 11.

The chain has TRBV6-5 and TRBJ2-6, with D tentatively TRBD2 (5 bases). CDR1 is MNHEY, CDR2 SVGAGI, per germline. This CDR3 has 13 residues. V shed 2 bases and J shed 8 bases, with 7 bases lying between them. CDR3 coding DNA: TGTGCCAGCAGTTACCCGGGGTCCAACGTCCTGACTTTC. Amino acids: CASSYPGSNVLTF.

V is TRBV15 and J is TRBJ2-1; 9 bases fit TRBD2. The length of the CDR3 is 17 residues. The V gene end was trimmed by 1 base and the J gene end by 3 bases; junction bases not matched to a gene: 7. CDR1 LNHNV and CDR2 YYDKDF come from the germline V gene (reference sequence). The CDR3 region is CATSRASGRPNYNEQFF. The CDR3 nucleotides are TGTGCCACCAGCAGAGCCAGCGGGAGGCCCAACTACAATGAGCAGTTCTTC.

J is TRBJ2-3 and V is TRBV9; 7 positions agree with TRBD2. The CDR3 is made up of 15 amino acids. Germline CDR1 reads SGDLS; CDR2 reads YYNGEE. Unmatched junction bases numbered 4, after V lost 0 bases and J lost 3 bases. CDR3 sequence reads: CASSVAGGGTDTQYF. The CDR3 DNA is TGTGCCAGCAGCGTAGCGGGAGGAGGGACAGATACGCAGTATTTT.

This chain links TRBV19 with TRBJ1-5; D is uncertain. The CDR3 length is 17 residues. The germline V and J ends were trimmed by 5 bases and 5 bases, with 22 bases remaining between them. Germline V gene data show CDR1 as LNHDA and CDR2 as SQIVND (reference sequence). The CDR3 coding sequence is TGTGCCAGTAGTTCCCCGAATGCGGGCAGGATCTATCAGCCCCAGCATTTT. This translates into CASSSPNAGRIYQPQHF.